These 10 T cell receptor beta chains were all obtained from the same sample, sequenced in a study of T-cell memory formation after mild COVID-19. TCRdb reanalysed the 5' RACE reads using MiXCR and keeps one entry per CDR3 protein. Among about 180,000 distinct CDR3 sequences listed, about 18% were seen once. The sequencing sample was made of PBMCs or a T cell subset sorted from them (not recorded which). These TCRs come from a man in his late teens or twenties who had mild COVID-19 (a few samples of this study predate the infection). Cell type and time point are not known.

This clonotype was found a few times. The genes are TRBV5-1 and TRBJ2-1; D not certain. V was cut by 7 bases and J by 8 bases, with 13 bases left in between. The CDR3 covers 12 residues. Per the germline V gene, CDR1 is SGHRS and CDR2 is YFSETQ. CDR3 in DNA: TGCGCCAGCCAGCTGGACCACCATGAGCAGTTCTTC. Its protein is CASQLDHHEQFF.

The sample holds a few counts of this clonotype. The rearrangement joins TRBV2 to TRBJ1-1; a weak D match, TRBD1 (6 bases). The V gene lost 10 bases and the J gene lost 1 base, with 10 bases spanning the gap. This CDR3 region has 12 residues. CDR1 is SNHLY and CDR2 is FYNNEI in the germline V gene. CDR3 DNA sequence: TGTGCCACACAGGGTCCGAACACTGAAGCTTTCTTT. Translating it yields CATQGPNTEAFF.

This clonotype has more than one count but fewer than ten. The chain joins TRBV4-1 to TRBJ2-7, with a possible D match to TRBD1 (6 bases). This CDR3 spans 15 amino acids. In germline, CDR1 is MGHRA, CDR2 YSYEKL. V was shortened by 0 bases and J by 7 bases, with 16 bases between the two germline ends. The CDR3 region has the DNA TGCGCCAGCAGCCAAGAGGGTGGCAGGGGTGGTGAGCAGTACGTC. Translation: CASSQEGGRGGEQYV.

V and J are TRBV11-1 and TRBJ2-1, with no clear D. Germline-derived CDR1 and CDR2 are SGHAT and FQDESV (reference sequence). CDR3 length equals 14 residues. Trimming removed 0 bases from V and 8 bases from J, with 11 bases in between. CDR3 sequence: CASSLAWAADEQFF. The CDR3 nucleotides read TGTGCCAGCAGCTTAGCGTGGGCGGCGGATGAGCAGTTCTTC.

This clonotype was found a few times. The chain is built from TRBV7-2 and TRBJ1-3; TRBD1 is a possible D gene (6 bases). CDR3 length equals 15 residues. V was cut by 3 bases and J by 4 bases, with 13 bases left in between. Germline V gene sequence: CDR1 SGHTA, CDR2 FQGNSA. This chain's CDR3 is CASSFARGVGNTIYF. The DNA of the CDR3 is TGTGCCAGCAGCTTTGCTAGGGGGGTCGGAAACACCATATATTTT. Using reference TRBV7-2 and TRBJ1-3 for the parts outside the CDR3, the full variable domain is GAGVSQSPSNKVTEKGKDVELRCDPISGHTALYWYRQSLGQGLEFLIYFQGNSAPDKSGLPSDRFSAERTGGSVSTLTIQRTQQEDSAVYLCASSFARGVGNTIYFGEGSWLTVV.

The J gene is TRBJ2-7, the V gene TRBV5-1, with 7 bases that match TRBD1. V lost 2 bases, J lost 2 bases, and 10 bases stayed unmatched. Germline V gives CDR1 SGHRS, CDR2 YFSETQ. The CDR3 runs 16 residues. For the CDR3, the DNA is TGCGCCAGCAGCTTATTGCAGATAGGGGGCCCCTACGAGCAGTACTTC. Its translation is CASSLLQIGGPYEQYF.

CDR3 sequence: CASSSTDLNEKLFF. CDR3 nucleotides: TGTGCCAGCAGCTCGACAGACCTTAATGAAAAACTGTTTTTT. The V gene is TRBV5-5, the J gene TRBJ1-4; D might be TRBD1 (5 bases). This CDR3 is built from 14 residues. Trimming left V 3 bases short and J 4 bases short, with 10 bases between. Germline CDR1 is SGHKS and CDR2 is YYEKEE (reference sequence).

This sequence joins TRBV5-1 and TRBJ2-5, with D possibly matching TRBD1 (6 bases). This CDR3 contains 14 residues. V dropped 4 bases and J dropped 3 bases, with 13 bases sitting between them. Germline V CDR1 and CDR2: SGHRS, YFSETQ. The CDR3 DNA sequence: TGCGCCAGCAGCCGACTGTCAGGGGAAGAGACCCAGTACTTC. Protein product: CASSRLSGEETQYF.

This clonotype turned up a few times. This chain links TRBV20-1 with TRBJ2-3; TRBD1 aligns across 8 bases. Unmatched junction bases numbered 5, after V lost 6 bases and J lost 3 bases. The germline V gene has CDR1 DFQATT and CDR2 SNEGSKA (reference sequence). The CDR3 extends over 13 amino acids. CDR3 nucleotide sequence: TGCAGTGCCCCGGACAGGGAGACAGATACGCAGTATTTT. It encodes CSAPDRETDTQYF.

CDR3 bases: TGTGCCAGCACCAGGGGACAGGGAGGCAATCAGCCCCAGCATTTT. Its protein product is CASTRGQGGNQPQHF. The chain carries TRBV6-1 and TRBJ1-5; 9 nucleotides agree with TRBD1. Germline assignment: CDR1 MNHNS and CDR2 SASEGT. Losses at the gene ends were 7 bases for V and 2 bases for J; bases not matched to a gene: 6. The CDR3 consists of 15 residues.